These 14 T cell receptor beta chains originate from one sample sequenced in a study of persistence of HIV-infected CD4 T cells. The stimulus was an HIV-1 Gag 15-mer peptide pool, 0.95 to 1 ug/peptide/mL. CD4+ T cells upregulating both CD40 ligand and CD69 were sorted as responding cells. The immunoSEQ assay was version 4, run in survey mode. Sequencing used immunoSEQ multiplex PCR; TCRdb keeps in-frame clones, though not all of them. The sample shows about 14,000 clones, 66% of them seen only once. These receptors have no known antigen. The specimen was CD4+ T cells sorted from PBMCs after approximately 19-hour stimulation, collected from a patient who received antiretroviral therapy. The receptors derive from an adult man with HIV who was CMV-seropositive.

J is TRBJ1-4 and V is TRBV14; maybe TRBD1 (5 bases). Germline assignment: CDR1 SGHDN and CDR2 FVKESK. Between the trimmed V and J ends, which lost 1 base and 10 bases, there was a span of 10 bases. The length of the CDR3 is 13 residues. CDR3 in amino acids: CASSQVRVGKLFF. The CDR3 DNA reads as TGTGCCAGCAGCCAAGTCAGGGTAGGAAAACTGTTTTTT.

The chain recombines TRBV7-8 with TRBJ2-2, with 7 nucleotides matching TRBD1. The CDR3 is 16 amino acids. Germline V lookup: CDR1 SGHVS, CDR2 FQNEAQ. V lost 4 bases and J lost 4; bases outside the gene matches: 9. The CDR3 here is CASSSTGPPVTGELFF. For the CDR3, the DNA is TGTGCCAGCAGCTCGACAGGGCCCCCGGTCACCGGGGAGCTGTTTTTT.

V and J are TRBV25-1 and TRBJ1-2, with D perhaps matching TRBD1 (5 bases). The CDR3 covers 13 residues. Trimming took off 6 bases at V and 5 bases at J, with 13 bases between the two ends. Germline loops: CDR1 MGHDK, CDR2 SYGVNS. CDR3 protein: CASSVDISYGYTF. The CDR3 DNA follows: TGTGCCAGCAGCGTGGACATCTCGTATGGCTACACCTTC.

The chain couples TRBV6-1 to TRBJ1-3; D remains ambiguous. This CDR3 spans 16 amino acids. Germline loops: CDR1 MNHNS, CDR2 SASEGT. The V and J ends lost 4 bases and 0 bases respectively, with 13 bases between them. The CDR3 nucleotides are TGTGCCAGCAGTGCCCAGGACCTATTCTCTGGAAACACCATATATTTT. It specifies CASSAQDLFSGNTIYF.

This chain joins TRBV3-1 (or the pseudogene TRBV3-2) and TRBJ1-6; D call uncertain. CDR1 is LGHDT and CDR2 is YNNKEL in the germline V gene (reference sequence). The V end lost 3 bases, the J end lost 5 bases, and 8 bases lay between the germline ends. This CDR3 spans 14 amino acids. The CDR3 DNA reads as TGTGCCAGCAGCCATTTACATCATAATTCACCCCTCCACTTT. Encoded protein: CASSHLHHNSPLHF.

The chain is built from TRBV29-1 and TRBJ1-2; possible D gene TRBD1, 6 bases. This CDR3 is 13 amino acids long. V lost 0 bases and J 8 bases, leaving 13 bases between the germline ends. In germline, CDR1 is SQVTM, CDR2 ANQGSEA. The CDR3 DNA is TGCAGCGTTGAAGATTGGGGGGCGGTCGGCTACACCTTC. Protein product: CSVEDWGAVGYTF.

The V call is TRBV20-1, the J call TRBJ2-7; D not resolved. Trimming shortened V by 3 bases and J by 0 bases, and 15 bases separated the two germline ends. Germline values: CDR1 DFQATT, CDR2 SNEGSKA (reference sequence). The CDR3 has 15 residues. The CDR3: CSASLGGVRSYEQYF. The DNA for the CDR3 is TGCAGTGCTAGTTTGGGCGGCGTACGCTCCTACGAGCAGTACTTC.

This chain joins TRBV19 and TRBJ1-4; D remains unclear. The germline CDR1 and CDR2 sequences are LNHDA and SQIVND (reference sequence). V shed 6 bases and J shed 3 bases, with 14 bases lying between them. The CDR3 covers 15 residues. The chain's CDR3 is CASRTLGNANEKLFF. CDR3 DNA sequence: TGTGCCAGTAGGACCCTGGGGAATGCTAATGAAAAACTGTTTTTT. Filled out from reference TRBV19 and TRBJ1-4, the complete variable domain reads DGGITQSPKYLFRKEGQNVTLSCEQNLNHDAMYWYRQDPGQGLRLIYYSQIVNDFQKGDIAEGYSVSREKKESFPLTVTSAQKNPTAFYLCASRTLGNANEKLFFGSGTQLSVL.

This rearrangement joins TRBV6-5 to TRBJ2-1, with 8 bases that match TRBD2. Losses at the gene ends were 6 bases for V and 1 base for J; bases not matched to a gene: 5. Germline values: CDR1 MNHEY, CDR2 SVGAGI. CDR3 size: 15 residues. The CDR3 nucleotides read TGTGCCAGCAGGGGAAGCGGGAGATCCTACAATGAGCAGTTCTTC. This sequence encodes CASRGSGRSYNEQFF.

This clone appeared a few times. The identical CDR3 is also encoded by other nucleotide sequences in the sample. The CDR3 coding sequence is TGTGCCAGCAGCCAAGATACGGAAAAACTGTTTTTT. Translation: CASSQDTEKLFF. V usage is TRBV4-2 and J usage is TRBJ1-4, with D unclear. Looked up from germline, CDR1 is LGHNA and CDR2 is YNFKEQ. The CDR3 runs to 12 residues. With 0 bases removed from V and 8 bases from J, the gap between germline ends came to 4 bases.

The chain links TRBV27 to TRBJ2-1; TRBD1 matches 7 bases. This CDR3 is built from 15 residues. In germline, CDR1 is MNHEY, CDR2 SMNVEV (reference sequence). J gave up 2 bases and V 1 base, and 2 bases lay outside the gene matches. Here the CDR3 reads CASSLWQGAYNEQFF. The CDR3 DNA follows: TGTGCCAGCAGTTTATGGCAGGGGGCCTACAATGAGCAGTTCTTC.

The CDR3 loop is CASSLLGAENSPLHF. The CDR3 DNA sequence: TGTGCCAGCAGCTTACTGGGGGCGGAGAATTCACCCCTCCACTTT. The gene calls are TRBV9 and TRBJ1-6, with D perhaps matching TRBD1 (6 bases). The CDR3 sequence is 15 residues long. V gave up 4 bases and J gave up 7 bases, with 15 bases separating them. Germline CDR1 is SGDLS and CDR2 is YYNGEE.

This clone turned up a few times. V gene TRBV3-1 (or the pseudogene TRBV3-2) combines with J gene TRBJ1-6; 10 bases are shared with TRBD1. This CDR3 has 16 amino acids. CDR1 LGHDT and CDR2 YNNKEL come from the germline V gene (reference sequence). V was pared by 1 base and J by 10 bases, with 7 bases of the junction left unmatched. This chain's CDR3 is CASSQATTGGGSPLHF. In nucleotides, the CDR3 is TGTGCCAGCAGCCAAGCAACGACAGGGGGCGGGTCACCCCTCCACTTT.

The chain joins TRBV5-4 to TRBJ2-7; D possibly matches TRBD1 or TRBD2 (5 bases each). The V end lost 4 bases, the J end lost 0 bases, and 14 bases lay between the germline ends. The CDR3 has 15 residues. CDR1 and CDR2 (germline): SGHNT, YYREEE (reference sequence). CDR3 protein: CASSPGRGSSYEQYF. The CDR3 DNA is TGTGCCAGCAGCCCGGGACGGGGTAGCTCCTACGAGCAGTACTTC. Full variable domain (remainder filled in from reference TRBV5-4 and TRBJ2-7): ETGVTQSPTHLIKTRGQQVTLRCSSQSGHNTVSWYQQALGQGPQFIFQYYREEENGRGNFPPRFSGLQFPNYSSELNVNALELDDSALYLCASSPGRGSSYEQYFGPGTRLTVT.